The T cell receptor (beta chain) under discussion was sequenced for a study of early T cells in non-severe SARS-CoV-2 infection. Study information: The study sequenced bulk RNA from unsorted whole blood, with chains unpaired.

This clonotype was counted a few times. Its specificity is unknown. Germline loops: CDR1 MDHEN, CDR2 SYDVKM. The CDR3 has 13 amino acids. Trimming took off 2 bases at V and 2 bases at J, with 6 bases between the two ends. Separate cDNA molecules each had unique molecular identifiers attached to them. TCRdb ran MiXCR on the 5' RACE reads and lists one entry per CDR3 protein. Here the sample spans about 83,000 distinct CDR3 sequences, 10% being singletons. Study-wide points: Private and CD4 specificities were missed by VDJdb matching, which favored anti-spike CD8 responses.

The chain couples TRBV28 to TRBJ2-5, with D hard to call. Specimen: whole blood, collected at baseline. The sequence was obtained from an adult who was a healthcare worker with PCR-confirmed SARS-CoV-2 infection or an uninfected control (not recorded which). CDR3 bases: TGTGCCAGCAGTTTAATCCAGCAAGAGACCCAGTACTTC. Protein product: CASSLIQQETQYF.